This T cell receptor (beta chain) was recovered during a study of beta chain features in type 1 diabetes. Study-level background: Patients did not differ from healthy donors in age, gender or cell yield. General study findings and limits: Among patients, naive, central memory and Treg TCRB repertoires appeared more similar than among healthy donors.

This clone was counted only a few times. Its antigen is still unknown. This same CDR3 is encoded by further DNA sequences in the sample. Germline assignment: CDR1 LNHDA and CDR2 SQIVND (reference sequence). V was clipped by 7 bases and J by 0 bases; unmatched bases: 2. The CDR3 totals 15 residues. The isolated RNA, all of it, was reverse transcribed, so expressed TCRB transcripts were what got sequenced. Repertoires were generated with immunoSEQ multiplex PCR, while TCRdb's copy carries only in-frame clones and drops some. The sample yields some 150,000 clones, 7% to 10% seen once. The clonotype comes from a man aged 18 to 29 in good health. The sample was central memory CD4+ T cells from blood. The genes are TRBV19 and TRBJ2-6; the match to TRBD1 covers 8 bases. As DNA, the CDR3 is TGTGCCAGTACGGACAGGGCCTCTGGGGCCAACGTCCTGACTTTC. It translates to CASTDRASGANVLTF.